This entry concerns a single TCR beta chain. What it binds is unknown. This entry belongs to a study of shared clonotypes between healthy human individuals. Findings of the study overall: Clonotype sharing across donors was expected to vary with sequencing depth.

This CDR3 comprises 14 residues. Germline CDR1 GTSNPN, CDR2 SVGIG (reference sequence). V gave up 0 bases and J gave up 4 bases, with 12 bases separating them. Sequencing was performed on unsorted PBMC DNA using ten immunoSEQ deep assay plates. Only in-frame clones appear in the TCRdb table, and some are missing; sequencing was by immunoSEQ multiplex PCR. The sample lists 450,000 or so clones; roughly 80% were seen once. Healthy HIV-negative adults with no recent acute infections or vaccinations were recruited as donors. This receptor was obtained from a woman between 40 and 50 years old in good health. Some clones in this sample may be carry-over from other donors' samples. The sample comprised PBMCs. The chain employs TRBV30 and TRBJ1-1, with D possibly being TRBD1 (5 bases). As DNA, the CDR3 is TGTGCCTGGAGTGTTCCCAGGGAGGTCACTGAAGCTTTCTTT. Its protein product is CAWSVPREVTEAFF.